This T cell receptor beta chain was observed in a study of OX40 agonist ivuxolimab in advanced cancers. Study overall: Patients undergoing dose escalation presented with hepatocellular carcinoma, melanoma, renal cell or head and neck cancer. The eligibility criteria allowed prior anti-PD-1, anti-PD-L1 or anti-CTLA-4 therapy, and 40% had some. Findings of the study overall: Expanded clones tended on average to be more numerous among CD8+ T cells than CD4+.

To note about this clone: The target antigen is unknown. Its ends do not fully match the called genes, so a read error is possible.

Generated by immunoSEQ multiplex PCR, the TCRdb table keeps only in-frame clones and is missing some. The table shows about 61,000 clones, with approximately 86% occurring only once. The CDR3 has 15 amino acids. From germline, CDR1 is SSHAT and CDR2 FNYEAQ (reference sequence). Sequences were derived from CD4+ or CD8+ T cells sorted from blood, sampled in a trial of the OX40 agonist ivuxolimab. The chain is built from TRBV7-7 and TRBJ2-1; the match to TRBD2 covers 8 bases. This sequence originates from an adult with an advanced solid tumor such as melanoma, head and neck, liver or kidney cancer. In nucleotides, the CDR3 is TGTGCTAGCAGCTTAGGGCGGGGGGATTACAATGAGCAGTTCTTC. Amino acids: CASSLGRGDYNEQFF.